The present TCR beta chain was sequenced within a study of blood T cell repertoires in COVID-19. V dropped 3 bases and J dropped 7; count of bases not matched to a gene: 3. Germline V gene lookup returns CDR1 SGDLS and CDR2 YYNGEE. This CDR3 is 12 amino acids long. Authors' analysis steps: The assay estimated nucleated cells by amplifying reference gene primers. Assay used: immunoSEQ multiplex PCR; TCRdb lists only in-frame clones, some missing. V, J and clone size are those of that table, while D and trimming were read from the DNA. The sample yields about 170,000 clones, roughly four fifths seen once.

The sequence was obtained from a woman aged 80 or over with COVID-19, enrolled during active disease. The chain links TRBV9 to TRBJ1-2; 7 nucleotides agree with TRBD1. Sequenced material: peripheral blood. The CDR3: CASSDRGSGYTF. CDR3 nucleotides: TGTGCCAGCAGCGACAGGGGTAGTGGCTACACCTTC.